This T cell receptor (beta chain) was sequenced in a study of technical replicates of blood from several donors. This clone was seen only once. Libraries were prepared by immunoSEQ multiplex PCR; TCRdb keeps only in-frame clonotypes and omits some of them. Among almost 70,000 clones listed, about nine tenths were seen once. Germline-derived CDR1 and CDR2 are SGHRS and YFSETQ. Trimming cost V 3 bases and J 2 bases, with 6 bases left between them. This CDR3 comprises 12 residues. The sequencing input was PBMCs. This receptor was identified in a human donor in good health. Some clones in this sample may be carry-over from other donors' samples. The chain uses TRBV5-1 and TRBJ2-7, with D uncertain. CDR3 DNA: TGCGCCAGCAGCTCGAGTACCTACGAGCAGTACTTC. It codes for CASSSSTYEQYF.